Listed below are T cell receptor beta chains from one sample, sequenced in a study of cytomegalovirus exposure and HLA in healthy donors. Sequenced by immunoSEQ multiplex PCR; TCRdb stores in-frame clones only, minus some. Here the sample spans approximately 150,000 clones, approximately 85% being singletons. Sequenced input: PBMCs. These receptor sequences come from a girl aged 10 to 17 in good health and CMV-seropositive. CDR3s leave out the opening cysteine and the closing phenylalanine or tryptophan.

TRBJ1-4 | TRBV4-1 | ASSQYFRVKLF
TRBJ1-2 | TRBV30 | AWRVAPSGYT
TRBJ2-5 | TRBV2 | ASSGGGGAEETQY
TRBJ2-2 | TRBV2 | ASSERLDSSGELF
TRBJ1-2 | TRBV4-1 | ASSQVIASNYGYT
TRBJ1-1 | TRBV4-1 | ASSPGLQTNTEAF
TRBJ1-3 | TRBV5-1 | ASSRTDINPSGNTIY
TRBJ2-7 | TRBV5-6 | ASSPPTSGAYEQY
TRBJ2-1 | TRBV5-1 | ASSPGHGTNNEQF
TRBJ2-2 | TRBV29-1 | SVGPGPNTGELF
TRBJ2-7 | TRBV30 | AWKYTGTSYEQY
TRBJ1-1 | TRBV5-1 | ASSLFLTGRQRGAF
TRBJ2-2 | TRBV9 | ASRRSGTDNTGELF
TRBJ2-1 | TRBV11-2 | ASSLASSSYNEQF
TRBJ1-4 | TRBV6-5 | ASSGTVEAGKLF
TRBJ1-1 | TRBV4-1 | ASSQLLRGAEAF
TRBJ1-2 | TRBV9 | ASKAGNYGYT
TRBJ2-7 | TRBV9 | ASSVAGTSSYEQY
TRBJ1-4 | TRBV4-1 | ASSQDIQEKLF
TRBJ2-3 | TRBV7-9 | ASSSGLAGVADTQY
TRBJ2-2 | TRBV5-6 | ASEPRANTGELF
TRBJ1-3 | TRBV6-5 | ASSARGQGNTIY
TRBJ1-5 | TRBV6-5 | ASSAGLNQPQH
TRBJ2-6 | TRBV4-2 | ASSQEGGAGANVLT
TRBJ1-1 | TRBV13 | ASSLDVVPGGTEAF
TRBJ1-5 | TRBV6-1 | ASSGGFDEPQH
TRBJ2-1 | TRBV25-1 | ASREDGNNEQF
TRBJ2-3 | TRBV6-5 | ATKHPSTDTQY
TRBJ1-2 | TRBV7-2 | ASSPYSTGRNDGYT
TRBJ2-5 | TRBV7-9 | ASSFTTETQY
TRBJ1-5 | TRBV6-5 | ASSRLTGGRQPQH
TRBJ1-2 | TRBV14 | ASSLNGVYGYT
TRBJ1-3 | TRBV14 | ASSQDWSSASSGNTIY
TRBJ1-1 | TRBV4-1 | ASSQPTRGEAF
TRBJ1-2 | TRBV2 | ASSGTGGGGGYT
TRBJ2-7 | TRBV27 | ASSGRANYEQY
TRBJ2-5 | TRBV4-1 | ASSQRPPGTPWEETQY
TRBJ2-7 | TRBV28 | TSSTPRGGIHEQY
TRBJ2-3 | TRBV27 | ASSFLDTQY
TRBJ1-2 | TRBV18 | ASSPDRVDGYT
TRBJ2-1 | TRBV5-4 | ASSLESSYNEQF
TRBJ1-3 | TRBV18 | ASSLRDSSSGNTIY
TRBJ1-1 | TRBV19 | ASSIVQGSAEAF
TRBJ2-7 | TRBV6-6 | ASTSTPYEQY
TRBJ1-1 | TRBV6-1 | ASSEGGGINTEAF
TRBJ1-5 | TRBV19 | ASSTDDSPRQPQH
TRBJ1-6 | TRBV6-5 | ASSRDPGVRSPLH
TRBJ2-1 | TRBV4-1 | ASSQVGGAFDDEQF
TRBJ2-7 | TRBV6-1 | ASSERDRAYEQY
TRBJ1-1 | TRBV5-4 | ASSFRGTEAF
TRBJ1-2 | TRBV5-1 | ASSPDRAGYT
TRBJ2-5 | TRBV5-6 | ASSLTMRTGGETQY
TRBJ2-1 | TRBV10-1 | ASSGAGGLNNEQF
TRBJ2-3 | TRBV5-1 | ASSLYTGDTDTQY
TRBJ1-2 | TRBV11-2 | ASSYTRDSGYT
TRBJ2-6 | TRBV9 | ASSVDSGANVLT
TRBJ2-1 | TRBV14 | ASSQDGGLAREQF
TRBJ2-1 | TRBV5-4 | ASSLAVAGGHNEQF
TRBJ1-1 | TRBV7-9 | ASRGQGKVLEAF